The 15 T cell receptor beta chains given below trace back to one sample, sequenced in a study of blood T cell repertoires in COVID-19. This table comes from immunoSEQ multiplex PCR, and its TCRdb copy is limited to in-frame clones, with some not included. The sample holds around 260,000 clones; around 86% are singletons and the top ten take around 9.1%. Source material: peripheral blood. The source of these receptors is a man aged 40-49 years who had recovered from COVID-19.

The chain employs TRBV19 and TRBJ2-3; unclear D gene. The CDR3 spans 13 residues. Trimming shortened V by 7 bases and J by 6 bases, and 14 bases separated the two germline ends. Per germline, CDR1 LNHDA and CDR2 SQIVND (reference sequence). The CDR3 loop is CASKNEVADTQYF. CDR3 sequence (DNA): TGTGCCAGTAAGAACGAAGTCGCGGATACGCAGTATTTT.

The V and J genes are TRBV19 and TRBJ2-7, with D unresolved. The CDR3 loop spans 13 amino acids. The germline V gene encodes CDR1 LNHDA and CDR2 SQIVND (reference sequence). The V end was cut by 3 bases, the J end by 1 base, with 7 bases between. CDR3 in amino acids: CASSIIDSYEQYF. DNA of the CDR3: TGTGCCAGTAGTATCATAGATTCCTACGAGCAGTACTTC.

The rearrangement links TRBV7-8 to TRBJ1-1, with a weak D call TRBD1 (5 bases). This CDR3 spans 18 amino acids. CDR1 SGHVS and CDR2 FQNEAQ come from the germline V gene. Deletions cut 7 bases from V and 3 bases from J, with 27 bases between. CDR3 in amino acids: CASIPGSPRGTGYTEAFF. CDR3 nucleotide sequence: TGTGCCAGCATCCCAGGAAGCCCACGGGGGACGGGATACACTGAAGCTTTCTTT.

The chain is built from TRBV2 and TRBJ1-1; D is undetermined. Per germline, CDR1 SNHLY and CDR2 FYNNEI. The CDR3 has 15 amino acids. V shed 0 bases and J shed 7 bases, with 15 bases lying between them. CDR3 sequence (DNA): TGTGCCAGCAGTGAAGCCATGCTACCTACGGGTGAAGCTTTCTTT. Translation gives CASSEAMLPTGEAFF.

This sequence joins TRBV12-3 or TRBV12-4 and TRBJ1-3, with D unclear. V was pared by 5 bases and J by 7 bases, with 6 bases between. This CDR3 spans 11 amino acids. As DNA, the CDR3 is TGTGCCAGCAGTCCGGGGAACACCATATATTTT. It specifies CASSPGNTIYF.

V gene TRBV2 combines with J gene TRBJ1-2, with 7 positions matching TRBD1. V was clipped by 6 bases and J by 5 bases; unmatched bases: 3. CDR3 length equals 12 residues. In germline, CDR1 is SNHLY, CDR2 FYNNEI. Here the CDR3 reads CASRDRRYGYTF. CDR3 DNA sequence: TGTGCCAGCAGGGACAGGAGATATGGCTACACCTTC.

The chain is built from TRBV4-1 and TRBJ1-2; 9 bases align to TRBD1. V was clipped by 0 bases and J by 2 bases; unmatched bases: 4. The germline V gene has CDR1 MGHRA and CDR2 YSYEKL. This CDR3 comprises 16 residues. The CDR3 spells CASSQEGDRGNYGYTF. As DNA, the CDR3 is TGCGCCAGCAGCCAAGAAGGTGACAGGGGGAACTATGGCTACACCTTC.

This sequence joins TRBV5-1 and TRBJ2-1, with TRBD2 matching over 8 bases. CDR3 length equals 15 residues. CDR1 and CDR2 (germline): SGHRS, YFSETQ. The J segment lost 9 bases and the V segment lost 1 base, leaving 9 bases of the junction unmatched. CDR3 region: CASSLNREGLGEQFF. In nucleotides, the CDR3 is TGCGCCAGCAGCTTGAACCGGGAGGGGCTAGGTGAGCAGTTCTTC.

The V and J genes are TRBV27 and TRBJ2-1; 9 nucleotides line up with TRBD2. Trimming at V came to 2 bases and at J to 2 bases, leaving 4 bases not matched to a gene. From germline, CDR1 is MNHEY and CDR2 SMNVEV (reference sequence). There are 16 residues in the CDR3. The CDR3 DNA reads as TGTGCCAGCAGTTTACAGCGGGGGGAAGCCTACAATGAGCAGTTCTTC. It translates to CASSLQRGEAYNEQFF.

The chain combines TRBV12-2 with TRBJ2-7; TRBD2, the table's D call, lacks a check against the DNA. TRBV12-2 is listed as a pseudogene. The CDR3 extends over 14 amino acids. The CDR3 coding sequence is TGTGCAAGTCCCCCTTTGAGCCTTTACTACGAGCAGTACTTC. Translation gives CASPPLSLYYEQYF.

This clone was found a few times. The rearrangement links TRBV6-6 to TRBJ1-1, with 9 nucleotides matching TRBD1. This CDR3 comprises 14 residues. From germline, CDR1 is MNHNY and CDR2 SVGAGI (reference sequence). V lost 8 bases, J lost 7 bases, and 11 bases stayed unmatched. The CDR3 reads CASLGTGGKIEAFF. The DNA for the CDR3 is TGTGCCAGCCTCGGCACAGGGGGCAAGATTGAAGCTTTCTTT.

The chain recombines TRBV4-2 with TRBJ2-1; TRBD2 matches at 10 bases. The germline gives CDR1 LGHNA, CDR2 YNFKEQ. V was clipped by 3 bases and J by 1 base; unmatched bases: 15. CDR3 size: 20 residues. This CDR3 is CASSHGGRAGGFSSYNEQFF. In DNA form, the CDR3 reads TGTGCCAGCAGCCATGGAGGGAGAGCGGGAGGGTTTTCTTCCTACAATGAGCAGTTCTTC.

This chain connects TRBV7-2 to TRBJ1-6; possibly TRBD1 for D (6 bases). Per the germline V gene, CDR1 is SGHTA and CDR2 is FQGNSA. The CDR3 is 16 amino acids. With 4 bases removed from V and 10 bases from J, the gap between germline ends came to 20 bases. The CDR3 DNA reads TGTGCCAGCAGCTACCAGGGTGTGGGGGCAAGATCACCCCTCCACTTT. Amino acids: CASSYQGVGARSPLHF. The full variable domain, in which reference TRBV7-2 and TRBJ1-6 provide the parts outside the CDR3, is GAGVSQSPSNKVTEKGKDVELRCDPISGHTALYWYRQSLGQGLEFLIYFQGNSAPDKSGLPSDRFSAERTGGSVSTLTIQRTQQEDSAVYLCASSYQGVGARSPLHFGNGTRLTVT.

This clone was seen a single time. This chain links TRBV6-5 with TRBJ2-1, with a weak D call TRBD1 (6 bases). Germline V CDR1 and CDR2: MNHEY, SVGAGI. V was trimmed by 4 bases and J by 8 bases, leaving 18 bases between them. The CDR3 totals 15 residues. CDR3 DNA sequence: TGTGCCAGCAGTTTCGGGTTCGGGCAGGGGTATGAGCAGTTCTTC. Translation: CASSFGFGQGYEQFF.

A single count supports this clone. The rearrangement joins TRBV9 to TRBJ2-3, with TRBD1 identical over 7 bases. This CDR3 comprises 15 residues. J lost 5 bases, V lost 4 bases, and 10 bases had no gene match. Germline lookup yields CDR1 SGDLS and CDR2 YYNGEE. In DNA, the CDR3 is TGTGCCAGCAGCCCGACGGACAGGACAAAAGATACGCAGTATTTT. Amino acid sequence: CASSPTDRTKDTQYF. Looking up the rest from reference TRBV9 and TRBJ2-3 gives the full variable domain: DSGVTQTPKHLITATGQRVTLRCSPRSGDLSVYWYQQSLDQGLQFLIQYYNGEERAKGNILERFSAQQFPDLHSELNLSSLELGDSALYFCASSPTDRTKDTQYFGPGTRLTVL.